These 2 T cell receptor beta chains came from one sample sequenced in a study of beta chain features in type 1 diabetes. Investigators reverse transcribed all isolated RNA, so they sequenced expressed TCRB transcripts. Only in-frame clones appear in the TCRdb table, and some are missing; sequencing was by immunoSEQ multiplex PCR. The top ten clones hold 0.02% to 0.03% of a sample with under 900,000 clones, around a sixth of them seen once. The sequenced sample consisted of naive CD4+ T cells from blood. The source of these receptors is a woman aged 18-29 years in good health.

J is TRBJ2-3 and V is TRBV15; 8 positions match TRBD2. Germline values: CDR1 LNHNV, CDR2 YYDKDF (reference sequence). This CDR3 comprises 16 residues. After removal of 1 base from V and 5 bases from J, the junction contained 8 bases not matched to a gene. The CDR3 bases are TGTGCCACCAGCAGAGCGACCGGGAGGGCCTTAGATACGCAGTATTTT. Its translation is CATSRATGRALDTQYF.

This clone came up a few times. The rearrangement links TRBV4-2 to TRBJ2-1, with unresolved D. The V gene lost 3 bases and the J gene lost 5 bases, with 8 bases spanning the gap. The germline V gene has CDR1 LGHNA and CDR2 YNFKEQ. This CDR3 comprises 13 residues. The CDR3 protein is CASSHTPDNEQFF. The CDR3 DNA sequence: TGTGCCAGCAGCCATACGCCGGACAATGAGCAGTTCTTC.